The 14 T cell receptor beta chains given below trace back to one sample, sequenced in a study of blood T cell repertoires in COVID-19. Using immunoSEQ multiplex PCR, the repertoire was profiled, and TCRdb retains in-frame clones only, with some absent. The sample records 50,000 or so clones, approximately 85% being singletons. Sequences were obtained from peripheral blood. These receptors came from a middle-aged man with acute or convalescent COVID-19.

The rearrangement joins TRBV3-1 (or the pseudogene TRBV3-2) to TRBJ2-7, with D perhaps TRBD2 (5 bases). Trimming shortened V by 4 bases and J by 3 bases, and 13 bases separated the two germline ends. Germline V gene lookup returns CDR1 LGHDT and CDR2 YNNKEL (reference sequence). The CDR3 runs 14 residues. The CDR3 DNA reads TGTGCCAGCAGCCCCGGACCAGCGGTCTACGAGCAGTACTTC. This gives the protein CASSPGPAVYEQYF.

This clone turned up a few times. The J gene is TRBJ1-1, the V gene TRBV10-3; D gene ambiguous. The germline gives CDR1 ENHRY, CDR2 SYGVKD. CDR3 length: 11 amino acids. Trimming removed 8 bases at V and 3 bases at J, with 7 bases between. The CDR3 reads CAIREDTEAFF. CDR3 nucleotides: TGTGCCATCCGGGAGGACACTGAAGCTTTCTTT.

The CDR3 sequence: CASSDRGSDGYTF. In DNA form, the CDR3 reads TGCGCCAGCAGCGACAGGGGGAGCGATGGCTACACCTTC. The chain couples TRBV10-2 to TRBJ1-2, with TRBD1 matching 9 bases. CDR1 is WSHSY, CDR2 SAAADI, per germline. V was pared by 6 bases and J by 6 bases, with 5 bases of the junction left unmatched. The length of the CDR3 is 13 residues.

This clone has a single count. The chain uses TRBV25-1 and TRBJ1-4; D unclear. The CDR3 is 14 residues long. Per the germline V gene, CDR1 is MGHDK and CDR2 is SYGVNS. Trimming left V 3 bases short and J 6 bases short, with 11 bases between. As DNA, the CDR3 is TGTGCCAGCAGTGATATGGCGAGGGATGAAAAACTGTTTTTT. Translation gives CASSDMARDEKLFF.

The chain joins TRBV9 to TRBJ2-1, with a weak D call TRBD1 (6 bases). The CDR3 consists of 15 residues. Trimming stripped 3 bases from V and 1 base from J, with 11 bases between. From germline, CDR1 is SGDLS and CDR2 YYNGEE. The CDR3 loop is CASSADGQSYNEQFF. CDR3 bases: TGTGCCAGCAGCGCCGATGGACAGTCCTACAATGAGCAGTTCTTC.

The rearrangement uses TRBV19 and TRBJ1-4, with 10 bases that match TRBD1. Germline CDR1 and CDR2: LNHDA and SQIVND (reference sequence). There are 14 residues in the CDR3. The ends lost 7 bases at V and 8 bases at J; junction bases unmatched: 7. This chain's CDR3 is CASTRQGAREKLFF. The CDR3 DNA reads TGTGCCAGTACCCGACAGGGGGCGCGCGAAAAACTGTTTTTT.

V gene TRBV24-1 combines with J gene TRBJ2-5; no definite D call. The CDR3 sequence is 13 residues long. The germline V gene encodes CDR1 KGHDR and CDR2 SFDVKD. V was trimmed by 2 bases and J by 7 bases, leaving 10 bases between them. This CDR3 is CATSDSLVVTQYF. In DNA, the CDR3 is TGTGCCACCAGTGATTCCCTAGTAGTGACCCAGTACTTC.

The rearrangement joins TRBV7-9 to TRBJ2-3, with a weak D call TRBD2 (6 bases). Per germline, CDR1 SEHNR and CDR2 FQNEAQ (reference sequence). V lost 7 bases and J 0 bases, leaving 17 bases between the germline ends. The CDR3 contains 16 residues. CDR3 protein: CASTNNPGLSTDTQYF. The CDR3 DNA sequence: TGTGCCAGCACCAATAACCCGGGACTCAGCACAGATACGCAGTATTTT.

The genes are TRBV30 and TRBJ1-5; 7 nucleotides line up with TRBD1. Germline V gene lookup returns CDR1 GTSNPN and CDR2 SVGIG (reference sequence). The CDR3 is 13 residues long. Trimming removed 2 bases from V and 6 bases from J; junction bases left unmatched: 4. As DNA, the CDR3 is TGTGCCTGGAGTACAGGGGAGAGTCAGCCCCAGCATTTT. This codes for CAWSTGESQPQHF.

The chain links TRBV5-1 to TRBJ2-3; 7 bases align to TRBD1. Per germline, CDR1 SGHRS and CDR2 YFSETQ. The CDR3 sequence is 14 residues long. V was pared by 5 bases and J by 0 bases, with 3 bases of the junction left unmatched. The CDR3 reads CASSRDSSTDTQYF. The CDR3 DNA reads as TGCGCCAGCAGTAGGGACAGCAGCACAGATACGCAGTATTTT.

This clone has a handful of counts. DNA for the CDR3: TGTGCCAGCAGCTTAGTTAACAGAAACAATGAGCAGTTCTTC. Translating gives CASSLVNRNNEQFF. The chain links TRBV11-2 to TRBJ2-1; D is ambiguous. CDR3 length: 14 amino acids. V was trimmed by 1 base and J by 5 bases, leaving 9 bases between them. Germline V gene lookup returns CDR1 SGHAT and CDR2 FQNNGV.

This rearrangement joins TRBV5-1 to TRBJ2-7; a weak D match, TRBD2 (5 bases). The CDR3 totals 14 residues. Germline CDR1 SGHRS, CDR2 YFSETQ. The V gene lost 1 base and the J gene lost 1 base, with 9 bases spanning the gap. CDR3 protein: CASSLSLGSYEQYF. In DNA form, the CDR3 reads TGCGCCAGCAGCTTGTCACTAGGGTCCTACGAGCAGTACTTC.

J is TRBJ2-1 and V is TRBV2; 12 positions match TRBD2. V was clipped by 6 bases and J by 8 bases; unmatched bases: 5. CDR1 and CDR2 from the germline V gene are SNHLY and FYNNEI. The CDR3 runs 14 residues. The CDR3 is CASRSSGGADEQFF. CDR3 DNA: TGTGCCAGCAGATCTAGCGGGGGGGCCGATGAGCAGTTCTTC.

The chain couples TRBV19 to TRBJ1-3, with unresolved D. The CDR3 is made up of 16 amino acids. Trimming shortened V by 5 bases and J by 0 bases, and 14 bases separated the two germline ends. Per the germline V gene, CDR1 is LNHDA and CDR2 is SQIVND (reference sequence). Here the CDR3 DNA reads TGTGCCAGTAGTGGACTGACGGGATTCTCTGGAAACACCATATATTTT. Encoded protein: CASSGLTGFSGNTIYF.